This T cell receptor beta chain stems from a study of blood T cell repertoires in COVID-19. Study-level information: Italy, Spain and the United States were the sources of the convalescent and acute COVID-19 samples. From T cells, B-cell-depleted T cells, or PBMCs came the material, which was cDNA or gDNA.

Authors' analysis steps: Estimation of nucleated cell counts relied on the amplification of reference gene primers. Clones were sequenced by immunoSEQ multiplex PCR, and TCRdb holds only the in-frame ones, with some missing. The V and J calls and clone size are taken from that table; D and trimming were inferred from the DNA. The sample records over 25,000 clones, roughly 85% being singletons. V lost 8 bases and J lost 2; bases outside the gene matches: 10. The CDR3 consists of 16 residues. Germline V gene data show CDR1 as LNHDA and CDR2 as SQIVND (reference sequence). The sequenced material came from peripheral blood. The chain carries TRBV19 and TRBJ2-3; 10 bases are a match to TRBD2. The receptor was derived from an older man with active COVID-19. The chain's CDR3 is CASRAAAGGDTDTQYF. Written as DNA, the CDR3 is TGTGCCAGTCGGGCGGCAGCGGGGGGGGACACAGATACGCAGTATTTT.